This T cell receptor beta chain is from a study of shared clonotypes between healthy human individuals. Study context: The donors, two women and a few men, were aged 18 to 49.

Assay: immunoSEQ multiplex PCR; the TCRdb copy retains only in-frame clones and omits some. Of some 450,000 clones in the sample, over 60% were seen once. The study used 85 million or so PBMCs per unsorted sample for genomic DNA. V lost 0 bases and J lost 3; bases outside the gene matches: 3. This CDR3 spans 15 amino acids. CDR1 is LGHNA, CDR2 YSLEER, per germline. This sequence was found in a woman aged 35 to 49 in good health. Some clones in this sample may be carry-over from other donors' samples. J is TRBJ2-7 and V is TRBV4-3; 9 bases align to TRBD2. The sequenced sample consisted of PBMCs. In DNA, the CDR3 is TGCGCCAGCAGCCAAGAGCTAGCGGGGTACTACGAGCAGTACTTC. Translating it yields CASSQELAGYYEQYF.